The source of this T cell receptor (beta chain) is a study of chemoradiotherapy in HPV16-positive cancers (dated by TCRdb to between 2021 and 2023). Study-wide context: Functional T-cell assays on cells from a couple of HPV16-positive patients defined candidate HPV-specific T-cell clones and common TCR motifs. The study asked whether T-cell immunity to the HPV oncoproteins E6 and E7 changes during chemoradiotherapy and whether this immunity affects survival. The candidate HPV-specific TCRs and motifs were subsequently tracked in TCR repertoires obtained from approximately 91 patients with HPV-related cancers.

As encoded in the germline V gene (reference sequence), CDR1 is LNHDA while CDR2 is SQIVND. Inclusive of the bounding cysteine and phenylalanine, the CDR3 is 19 residues long. Of the read, only the CDR3 DNA is kept; its 57 bases are in frame from base 1. For this chain, trimming is 5 bases at the V end and 0 bases at the J end, and the number of junction bases without a gene match is 13. Broad study findings and their caveats: The survival association was reported for HPV16-positive patients, and the functional definition of HPV-specific T cells was derived from only two HPV16-positive patients. Expansion of candidate HPV-specific clones and E7-related TCR motifs was observed in the tumor microenvironment during treatment, whereas no such expansion was observed for non-HPV-specific T cells. In HPV16-positive patients, expansion of HPV-responsive T cells during chemoradiotherapy was found to be associated with improved recurrence-free survival.

Repertoires were sampled multiple times during chemoradiotherapy, which allowed clonal expansion in the tumor microenvironment to be followed. In regard to this clone: Its antigen specificity is not known. There are no base qualities to consult, and no much larger clone falls within one base.

Libraries were made using the immunoSEQ multiplex PCR assay. In TCRdb, the immuneACCESS table is reduced to in-frame sequences with V and J assigned. These tables do not hold every clone; where another copy was compared, an unresolved V gene accounts for under half, and the others remain unexplained. A total of 20,000 to 25,000 clones appear in this sample, 75% to 90% of them only once. The top ten clonotypes cover under 6% of the sample. The sample consisted of blood, taken from a patient who underwent chemoradiotherapy. This TCR was sampled from a human donor with HPV-associated anogenital cancer. The rearrangement combines TRBV19 with TRBJ2-1; the junction holds 10 bases that match TRBD2. The DNA is TGTGCCAGTAGTCCCTCGACTAGCGGGTACTCTAGCTCCTACAATGAGCAGTTCTTC. It specifies CASSPSTSGYSSSYNEQFF.